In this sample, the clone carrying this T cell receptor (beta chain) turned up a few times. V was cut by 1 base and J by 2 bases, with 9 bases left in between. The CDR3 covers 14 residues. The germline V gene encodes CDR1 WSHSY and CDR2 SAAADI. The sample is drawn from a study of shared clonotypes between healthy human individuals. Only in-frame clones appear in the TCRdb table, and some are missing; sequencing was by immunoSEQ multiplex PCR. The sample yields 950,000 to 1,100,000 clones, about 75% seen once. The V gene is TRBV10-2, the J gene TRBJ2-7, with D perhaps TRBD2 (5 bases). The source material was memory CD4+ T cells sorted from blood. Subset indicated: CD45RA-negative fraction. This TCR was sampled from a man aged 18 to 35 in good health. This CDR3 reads CASSEFGGTYEQYF. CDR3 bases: TGCGCCAGCAGTGAGTTCGGAGGCACCTACGAGCAGTACTTC.